The 12 T cell receptor beta chains reported below all come from one sample, sequenced in a study of blood T cell repertoires in COVID-19. Measured with immunoSEQ multiplex PCR; TCRdb has only the in-frame clones, and not every one. The sample shows around 150,000 clones, 80% to 85% of them seen only once. The source material was peripheral blood. The source of these receptors is a woman aged 55-69 years with acute or convalescent COVID-19.

V is TRBV6-5 and J is TRBJ1-1, with D unresolved. This CDR3 has 12 residues. Per the germline V gene, CDR1 is MNHEY and CDR2 is SVGAGI. V lost 0 bases, J lost 12 bases, and 11 bases lay in between. The CDR3 nucleotides are TGTGCCAGCAGTTACTCCGGCAGGTCGTCTTTCTTT. It translates to CASSYSGRSSFF.

The chain couples TRBV6-5 to TRBJ1-2, with D perhaps TRBD1 (6 bases). V dropped 2 bases and J dropped 7 bases, with 14 bases sitting between them. This CDR3 is built from 14 residues. The V gene's germline CDR1 is MNHEY and CDR2 SVGAGI. CDR3 nucleotides: TGTGCCAGCAGTTACCAGGGGCGAAGGTCTGGCTACACCTTC. Protein: CASSYQGRRSGYTF.

The genes are TRBV28 and TRBJ2-2, with D perhaps TRBD2 (5 bases). CDR3 length equals 14 residues. Trimming left V 3 bases short and J 5 bases short, with 10 bases between. In germline, CDR1 is MDHEN, CDR2 SYDVKM. The CDR3 is CASSFRRGTGELFF. CDR3 nucleotide sequence: TGTGCCAGCAGTTTTCGTCGAGGGACCGGGGAGCTGTTTTTT.

The chain carries TRBV28 and TRBJ2-5, with 11 bases lining up with TRBD2. CDR1 is MDHEN and CDR2 is SYDVKM in the germline V gene. The CDR3 has 17 residues. The V segment lost 2 bases and the J segment 0 bases; nucleotides outside the gene matches: 5. This CDR3 is CASSLLRTSGYQETQYF. The CDR3 DNA reads as TGTGCCAGCAGTTTACTTCGGACTAGCGGGTACCAAGAGACCCAGTACTTC.

V and J are TRBV11-2 and TRBJ2-1; D possibly corresponds to TRBD2 (5 bases). The CDR3 runs to 16 residues. CDR1 and CDR2 from the germline V gene are SGHAT and FQNNGV. V shed 5 bases and J shed 2 bases, with 16 bases lying between them. The DNA of the CDR3 is TGTGCCAGCAGCCCAAACCGAATAGCGACCTACAATGAGCAGTTCTTC. Translated: CASSPNRIATYNEQFF.

The chain uses TRBV5-6 and TRBJ2-7, with 9 bases aligning to TRBD1. This CDR3 is 15 amino acids long. CDR1 is SGHDT and CDR2 is YYEEEE in the germline V gene. V shed 2 bases, J shed 4 bases, and the junction held 7 bases outside the gene matches. In DNA, the CDR3 is TGTGCCAGCAGCTTAATGGGACAGGGAGGTTACGAGCAGTACTTC. Protein product: CASSLMGQGGYEQYF.

The V and J genes are TRBV10-3 and TRBJ1-2; D remains ambiguous. Germline-derived CDR1 and CDR2 are ENHRY and SYGVKD. V lost 2 bases to trimming and J lost 4 bases, with 8 bases between them. The CDR3 contains 13 residues. This CDR3 is CAISEGQVYGYTF. The DNA for the CDR3 is TGTGCCATCAGTGAGGGGCAGGTCTATGGCTACACCTTC.

The chain couples TRBV14 to TRBJ2-7; the match to TRBD2 covers 10 bases. The CDR3 extends over 14 amino acids. The V gene's germline CDR1 is SGHDN and CDR2 FVKESK. The trim removed 4 bases at V and 3 bases at J, leaving 3 bases unmatched. Written as DNA, the CDR3 is TGTGCCAGCAGCCCTAAGCGGGAGGGCTACGAGCAGTACTTC. It encodes CASSPKREGYEQYF.

DNA of the CDR3: TGTGCCAGTAGTTTCGACAGGGGGCGCCGGGAGCAGTACTTC. This gives the protein CASSFDRGRREQYF. This chain joins TRBV19 and TRBJ2-7; 10 bases agree with TRBD1. Trimming took 5 bases from V and 7 from J; bases not matched to a gene: 8. This CDR3 is 14 amino acids long. The germline CDR1 and CDR2 sequences are LNHDA and SQIVND (reference sequence).

This rearrangement joins TRBV5-1 to TRBJ2-1, with 13 bases that match TRBD2. The V and J ends lost 2 bases and 10 bases, in that order; junction bases with no gene match: 9. CDR3 size: 16 residues. Germline V gene data show CDR1 as SGHRS and CDR2 as YFSETQ. CDR3 bases: TGCGCCAGCAGCTTTCCCCGGACTAGCGGGAGAGGAGAGCAGTTCTTC. It yields the protein CASSFPRTSGRGEQFF.

V is TRBV6-5 and J is TRBJ1-2; TRBD1 aligns across 7 bases. CDR3 length equals 14 residues. CDR1 MNHEY and CDR2 SVGAGI come from the germline V gene. Trimming cost V 7 bases and J 4 bases; bases outside gene matches: 9. CDR3 residues: CASTTGALRYGYTF. The DNA for the CDR3 is TGTGCCAGCACCACAGGGGCTTTACGCTATGGCTACACCTTC.

V gene TRBV28 combines with J gene TRBJ1-2; 7 bases align to TRBD1. Losses at the gene ends were 7 bases for V and 3 bases for J; bases not matched to a gene: 20. This CDR3 is 18 amino acids long. Germline V gene lookup returns CDR1 MDHEN and CDR2 SYDVKM. CDR3: CASTKTAGDRDSYYGYTF. DNA for the CDR3: TGTGCCAGCACAAAAACCGCCGGTGACAGGGATTCCTACTATGGCTACACCTTC.